This TCR beta chain derives from a study of vaccination and CD4 T cells after COVID-19. Sequencing of cultured CD4+ T cell DNA used the Oncomine TCR Beta short-read assay. TCRdb used MiXCR to reprocess the PCR reads, holding one entry per CDR3 protein. The sample holds over 13,000 distinct CDR3 sequences, approximately 53% seen once. Trimming removed 5 bases from V and 6 bases from J, with 19 bases in between. This CDR3 is built from 14 residues. CDR1 and CDR2 from the germline V gene are SQVTM and ANQGSEA. Treatment here: roughly ten-day PBMC culture with coronavirus spike peptide pools or control peptides (ViraFEST assay). Worth noting for this clonotype: What it binds is unknown.

The sample taken for sequencing was CD4+ T cells from blood, cultured in vitro. The chain combines TRBV29-1 with TRBJ1-1; no clear D. The TCR was taken from a human donor who had recovered from COVID-19. CDR3 coding DNA: TGCAGCGTTCGTGGCGGGAGAGCGAATCCTGAAGCTTTCTTT. Protein: CSVRGGRANPEAFF.